The T cell receptor (beta chain) described here comes from a study of OX40 agonist ivuxolimab in advanced cancers. About the research overall: As their treatment, patients were administered ivuxolimab, an agonistic anti-OX40 (CD134) antibody. Prior checkpoint blockade (anti-PD-1, anti-PD-L1 or anti-CTLA-4) was permitted; about 40% had it.

TCRdb's copy holds only in-frame clones and misses some; the assay was immunoSEQ multiplex PCR. The table has some 71,000 clones, approximately 84% seen once. Germline-derived CDR1 and CDR2 are MNHEY and SVGAGI. J gave up 2 bases and V 2 bases, and 5 bases lay outside the gene matches. The CDR3 contains 15 residues. J is TRBJ1-2 and V is TRBV6-5; TRBD1 matches 7 bases. The receptor comes from an adult with an advanced solid tumor such as melanoma, head and neck, liver or kidney cancer. This specimen consisted of CD4+ or CD8+ T cells sorted from blood, obtained in a trial of the OX40 agonist ivuxolimab. The CDR3 bases are TGTGCCAGCAGTTACCGGGACAGCCAAAACTATGGCTACACCTTC. Its protein product is CASSYRDSQNYGYTF.